This TCR beta chain was retrieved from a study of regulatory T cells in long-lasting Graves disease. Time point of the sample: persistent/refractory GD, antithyroid drugs over 5 years with positive TRAb. The TCR library was made from RNA that had been extracted from PBMCs in TRIzol. V was pared by 5 bases and J by 7 bases, with 18 bases between. The length of the CDR3 is 15 residues. The sample holds many counts of this clonotype. Arm-PCR of CDR3 regions and iRepertoire HTBI primers were used to build TCR beta libraries. TCRdb passed the multiplex PCR reads through MiXCR, listing each CDR3 protein once. Seen here are some 280,000 distinct CDR3 sequences, around a fifth observed once, and the top ten hold roughly 50%.

This TCR derives from a female donor with Graves disease. This rearrangement joins TRBV12-3 or TRBV12-4 to TRBJ1-5; D is uncertain. The source was peripheral blood mononuclear cells (PBMCs), collected when the disease was refractory, from a patient treated with antithyroid drugs. CDR3 protein: CASSNPRGSIQPQHF. CDR3 nucleotides: TGTGCCAGCAGTAACCCCCGGGGTTCAATCCAGCCCCAGCATTTT.